The 10 T cell receptor beta chains below all came from one sample that was sequenced in a study of technical replicates of blood from a few donors. Libraries were prepared by immunoSEQ multiplex PCR; TCRdb keeps only in-frame clonotypes and omits some of them. The sample has 95,000 to 100,000 clones; about 94% are singletons. Sequencing was done on a sample of T cells isolated from PBMCs. All receptors derive from a human donor in good health.

This clone is a singleton in its sample. This rearrangement joins TRBV30 to TRBJ2-2, with a weak D call TRBD2 (6 bases). The CDR3 loop spans 14 amino acids. V lost 4 bases to trimming and J lost 3 bases, with 12 bases between them. CDR1 and CDR2 (germline): GTSNPN, SVGIG (reference sequence). CDR3 bases: TGTGCCTGGAAGGGCGGGATCTACACCGGGGAGCTGTTTTTT. It encodes CAWKGGIYTGELFF. Based on the CDR3 plus reference TRBV30 and TRBJ2-2, the full variable domain is SQTIHQWPATLVQPVGSPLSLECTVEGTSNPNLYWYRQAAGRGLQLLFYSVGIGQISSEVPQNLSASRPQDRQFILSSKKLLLSDSGFYLCAWKGGIYTGELFFGEGSRLTVL.

The rearrangement links TRBV7-9 to TRBJ2-7; TRBD1 matches at 9 bases. CDR3 length: 16 residues. Germline V gene sequence: CDR1 SEHNR, CDR2 FQNEAQ (reference sequence). V lost 1 base, J lost 1 base, and 5 bases stayed unmatched. The CDR3 is CASSLVVGQGSYEQYF. The CDR3 coding sequence is TGTGCCAGCAGCTTAGTGGTGGGACAGGGTTCCTACGAGCAGTACTTC.

The chain is built from TRBV5-4 and TRBJ1-2; a possible D gene is TRBD1 (6 bases). This CDR3 has 15 amino acids. Germline V CDR1 and CDR2: SGHNT, YYREEE (reference sequence). The ends were cut back, 2 bases at V and 1 base at J, with 12 bases in the middle. The CDR3 loop reads CASSLAGHVNYGYTF. Here the CDR3 DNA reads TGTGCCAGCAGCTTAGCGGGACATGTTAACTATGGCTACACCTTC. Full variable domain (remainder filled in from reference TRBV5-4 and TRBJ1-2): ETGVTQSPTHLIKTRGQQVTLRCSSQSGHNTVSWYQQALGQGPQFIFQYYREEENGRGNFPPRFSGLQFPNYSSELNVNALELDDSALYLCASSLAGHVNYGYTFGSGTRLTVV.

This rearrangement joins TRBV7-2 to TRBJ2-1; 7 bases are shared with TRBD1. V lost 10 bases, J lost 8 bases, and 8 bases stayed unmatched. The CDR3 length is 12 residues. CDR1 is SGHTA, CDR2 FQGNSA, per germline. CDR3 residues: CAILGGGHEQFF. The DNA for the CDR3 is TGTGCCATCTTAGGGGGCGGACATGAGCAGTTCTTC.

The V and J genes are TRBV7-9 and TRBJ1-5; D is ambiguous. The CDR3 loop spans 12 amino acids. Germline V gene data show CDR1 as SEHNR and CDR2 as FQNEAQ (reference sequence). The V end was cut by 3 bases, the J end by 4 bases, with 4 bases between. This CDR3 reads CASSFPNQPQHF. The CDR3 DNA follows: TGTGCCAGCAGCTTTCCGAATCAGCCCCAGCATTTT.

This chain connects TRBV11-2 to TRBJ2-3; D perhaps matches TRBD2 (7 bases). Germline-derived CDR1 and CDR2 are SGHAT and FQNNGV. V was cut by 4 bases and J by 6 bases, with 14 bases left in between. The CDR3 runs 14 residues. CDR3 bases: TGTGCCAGCAGCTGGCCACGGGGGGCCGATACGCAGTATTTT. This translates into CASSWPRGADTQYF.

V usage is TRBV10-2 and J usage is TRBJ2-7; D not resolved. The V gene's germline CDR1 is WSHSY and CDR2 SAAADI. With 5 bases removed from V and 3 bases from J, the gap between germline ends came to 8 bases. This CDR3 is built from 12 residues. CDR3 residues: CASSHRHYEQYF. Written as DNA, the CDR3 is TGCGCCAGCAGTCACCGACACTACGAGCAGTACTTC.

The chain uses TRBV6-6 and TRBJ1-1; TRBD1 is a possible D gene (6 bases). V lost 4 bases and J lost 3, with 12 bases in between. This CDR3 has 14 amino acids. Germline V gene data show CDR1 as MNHNY and CDR2 as SVGAGI (reference sequence). The CDR3 reads CASSLQGGDTEAFF. Here the CDR3 DNA reads TGTGCCAGCAGTTTACAGGGAGGGGACACTGAAGCTTTCTTT.

The chain links TRBV30 to TRBJ1-1; 8 bases map to TRBD1. Trimming at V came to 3 bases and at J to 1 base, leaving 1 base not matched to a gene. The CDR3 loop spans 13 amino acids. Germline CDR1 and CDR2: GTSNPN and SVGIG (reference sequence). The CDR3 region is CAWRDRANTEAFF. CDR3 nucleotides: TGTGCCTGGAGGGACAGGGCGAACACTGAAGCTTTCTTT.

V usage is TRBV14 and J usage is TRBJ2-3, with D uncertain. The V end lost 0 bases, the J end lost 2 bases, and 9 bases lay between the germline ends. The CDR3 sequence is 15 residues long. The germline V gene encodes CDR1 SGHDN and CDR2 FVKESK. CDR3 nucleotides: TGTGCCAGCAGCCAAGATGTGAGTTACACAGATACGCAGTATTTT. Its translation: CASSQDVSYTDTQYF. Variable domain in full (rest from reference TRBV14 and TRBJ2-3): EAGVTQFPSHSVIEKGQTVTLRCDPISGHDNLYWYRRVMGKEIKFLLHFVKESKQDESGMPNNRFLAERTGGTYSTLKVQPAELEDSGVYFCASSQDVSYTDTQYFGPGTRLTVL.